Listed here are 24 T cell receptor beta chains from one sample, sequenced in a study of T cells in Graves' hyperthyroidism and ophthalmopathy. TCR beta CDR3 region amplification was performed from RNA transcripts. The HTBI primer set was used in a first-round RT-PCR of the TCR CDR3. TCRdb called the multiplex PCR reads again in MiXCR, with one record for every CDR3 protein. The sample includes a few hundred thousand distinct CDR3 sequences, over 11% of them seen just once. The material sequenced was blood. These receptors originate from a woman in her 30s with Graves' hyperthyroidism that later progressed to Graves' ophthalmopathy.

The table lists this clonotype with many counts. The chain combines TRBV7-3 with TRBJ2-5; 14 bases line up with TRBD2. This CDR3 has 14 amino acids. J was trimmed by 9 bases and V by 6 bases; bases with no gene match: 6. The germline V gene encodes CDR1 SGHTA and CDR2 FQGTGA. CDR3 protein: CASRSRLAGGSQYF. The CDR3 DNA reads as TGTGCCAGCAGATCGCGACTAGCGGGAGGGTCCCAGTACTTC.

The rearrangement links TRBV24-1 to TRBJ2-7; no firm D call. CDR1 is KGHDR and CDR2 is SFDVKD in the germline V gene. The CDR3 runs 13 residues. V lost 7 bases and J 4 bases, leaving 13 bases between the germline ends. DNA for the CDR3: TGTGCCACCAGCTTCCCCCCGGAATACGAGCAGTACTTC. This codes for CATSFPPEYEQYF.

V gene TRBV29-1 combines with J gene TRBJ1-2, with a possible D match to TRBD1 (5 bases). The germline V and J ends were trimmed by 3 bases and 8 bases, with 19 bases remaining between them. Germline lookup yields CDR1 SQVTM and CDR2 ANQGSEA. CDR3 size: 14 residues. The CDR3 bases are TGCAGCGTTGAGGAGGGACCGGAGAGAGGGGGCTACACCTTC. Protein sequence: CSVEEGPERGGYTF. Based on the CDR3 plus reference TRBV29-1 and TRBJ1-2, the full variable domain is SAVISQKPSRDICQRGTSLTIQCQVDSQVTMMFWYRQQPGQSLTLIATANQGSEATYESGFVIDKFPISRPNLTFSTLTVSNMSPEDSSIYLCSVEEGPERGGYTFGSGTRLTVV.

V and J are TRBV28 and TRBJ2-3; the match to TRBD1 covers 9 bases. The germline V gene has CDR1 MDHEN and CDR2 SYDVKM. V lost 4 bases and J lost 5; bases outside the gene matches: 4. This CDR3 is built from 14 residues. This CDR3 is CASSSQGAGDTQYF. The DNA for the CDR3 is TGTGCCAGCAGTTCACAGGGGGCCGGAGATACGCAGTATTTT.

This clonotype was counted between two and nine times. The CDR3 here is CASRDTSGSSYEQYF. Written as DNA, the CDR3 is TGTGCCAGCAGGGATACTAGCGGGAGTTCCTACGAGCAGTACTTC. The V gene is TRBV6-2 or TRBV6-3, the J gene TRBJ2-7; 11 bases line up with TRBD2. The V gene end was trimmed by 6 bases and the J gene end by 1 base; junction bases not matched to a gene: 5. The CDR3 runs 15 residues. The germline CDR1 and CDR2 sequences are MNHEY and SVGEGT.

The table lists this clonotype with many counts. CDR3 sequence reads: CASSFEGPQLAAINYGYTF. The CDR3 DNA reads TGCGCCAGCAGCTTCGAGGGACCCCAATTGGCGGCCATCAACTATGGCTACACCTTC. The chain has TRBV5-1 and TRBJ1-2; tentatively, D is TRBD1 (5 bases). CDR1 and CDR2 from the germline V gene are SGHRS and YFSETQ. The CDR3 covers 19 residues. The ends were cut back, 2 bases at V and 2 bases at J, with 25 bases in the middle.

Regarding this clonotype: A read error may be the cause here, since a much bigger clone is one base away. The V gene is TRBV2, the J gene TRBJ2-1; 14 nucleotides match TRBD2. Germline CDR1 reads SNHLY; CDR2 reads FYNNEI. The V and J ends lost 8 bases and 12 bases, in that order; junction bases with no gene match: 9. This CDR3 has 14 residues. The CDR3 coding sequence is TGTGCCAGCGCCGGGACTAGCGGGAGTCATGGGCAGTTCTTC. It specifies CASAGTSGSHGQFF.

This clonotype has a count of ten or more. The chain employs TRBV27 and TRBJ2-3; 10 bases map to TRBD1. CDR1 and CDR2 (germline): MNHEY, SMNVEV (reference sequence). The CDR3 length is 17 residues. The V segment lost 8 bases and the J segment 0 bases; nucleotides outside the gene matches: 11. The DNA of the CDR3 is TGTGCCAGCGGGGTTTGGGACAGGGGAGTAAGCACAGATACGCAGTATTTT. This codes for CASGVWDRGVSTDTQYF.

The V and J genes are TRBV9 and TRBJ2-7; D is perhaps TRBD2 (6 bases). Germline V gene data show CDR1 as SGDLS and CDR2 as YYNGEE. This CDR3 is built from 14 residues. V lost 0 bases to trimming and J lost 7 bases, with 14 bases between them. This chain's CDR3 is CASSVGTGGWEQYF. CDR3 nucleotides: TGTGCCAGCAGCGTAGGGACCGGGGGATGGGAGCAGTACTTC.

This clonotype was observed a handful of times. V is TRBV4-3 and J is TRBJ2-7; maybe TRBD2 (5 bases). Germline assignment: CDR1 LGHNA and CDR2 YSLEER. The CDR3 has 16 amino acids. V lost 1 base and J lost 2, with 15 bases in between. The CDR3 DNA follows: TGCGCCAGCAGCCAAGGGCGGAGCGGTGGCGCCTACGAGCAGTACTTC. Protein sequence: CASSQGRSGGAYEQYF.

Many counts were recorded for this clonotype. The genes are TRBV14 and TRBJ1-1; TRBD1 might be the D (6 bases). The CDR3 totals 12 residues. Germline loops: CDR1 SGHDN, CDR2 FVKESK. The germline V and J ends were trimmed by 0 bases and 9 bases, with 8 bases remaining between them. CDR3 in amino acids: CASSQDRGKAFF. The CDR3 DNA reads as TGTGCCAGCAGCCAAGATAGGGGGAAAGCTTTCTTT.

The chain has TRBV29-1 and TRBJ1-5; perhaps TRBD1 as D (6 bases). Deletions cut 7 bases from V and 10 bases from J, with 20 bases between. CDR1 and CDR2 from the germline V gene are SQVTM and ANQGSEA. This CDR3 contains 13 residues. CDR3 protein: CSGGGASGQPQHF. As DNA, the CDR3 is TGCAGCGGGGGGGGGGCGTCGGGTCAACCCCAGCATTTT.

The chain combines TRBV11-2 with TRBJ2-2; the D gene could be TRBD1 or TRBD2 (5 bases each). The V and J ends lost 5 bases and 1 base respectively, with 20 bases between them. Germline CDR1 and CDR2: SGHAT and FQNNGV. The CDR3 spans 18 residues. CDR3 in DNA: TGTGCCAGCAGCCCGTTTTCTCCAGGGAGACTGAACACCGGGGAGCTGTTTTTT. This codes for CASSPFSPGRLNTGELFF.

This clonotype was seen many times. J is TRBJ1-1 and V is TRBV20-1, with 10 bases fitting TRBD1. The trim removed 0 bases at V and 4 bases at J, leaving 11 bases unmatched. The CDR3 is made up of 17 amino acids. Germline V CDR1 and CDR2: DFQATT, SNEGSKA (reference sequence). In DNA, the CDR3 is TGCAGTGCTAGAGATTTGCGACAGGGGGCGTTTGGCACTGAAGCTTTCTTT. Translated: CSARDLRQGAFGTEAFF.

This clonotype was detected a few times. The genes are TRBV7-8 and TRBJ2-5; D remains ambiguous. V was shortened by 4 bases and J by 1 base, with 7 bases between the two germline ends. This CDR3 comprises 13 residues. Germline CDR1 reads SGHVS; CDR2 reads FQNEAQ. The CDR3 is CASSSIAQETQYF. Written as DNA, the CDR3 is TGTGCCAGCAGCTCGATAGCCCAAGAGACCCAGTACTTC.

J is TRBJ2-1 and V is TRBV2; D uncertain. Germline CDR1 reads SNHLY; CDR2 reads FYNNEI. Trimming removed 4 bases at V and 7 bases at J, with 8 bases between. This CDR3 comprises 12 residues. The CDR3 DNA sequence: TGTGCCAGCAGTGTTGCCGAGAATGAGCAGTTCTTC. Translating gives CASSVAENEQFF.

This clonotype was counted between two and nine times. V gene TRBV19 combines with J gene TRBJ2-1; D unresolved. There are 13 residues in the CDR3. Trimming stripped 4 bases from V and 7 bases from J, with 11 bases between. The germline V gene encodes CDR1 LNHDA and CDR2 SQIVND (reference sequence). CDR3 amino acids: CASSTLKGNEQFF. The CDR3 region has the DNA TGTGCCAGTAGTACCCTCAAGGGAAATGAGCAGTTCTTC.

The J gene is TRBJ1-1, the V gene TRBV4-1; no clear D. The germline CDR1 and CDR2 sequences are MGHRA and YSYEKL. Trimming removed 4 bases from V and 0 bases from J, with 15 bases in between. The CDR3 is made up of 16 amino acids. Here the CDR3 DNA reads TGCGCCAGCAGCCCGACGGCGCCAACTTTGAACACTGAAGCTTTCTTT. Encoded protein: CASSPTAPTLNTEAFF.

This clonotype was recorded many times. The rearrangement joins TRBV27 to TRBJ2-7; possibly TRBD1 or TRBD2 for D (5 bases each). Trimming pared 4 bases from V and 7 bases from J, leaving 11 bases between. Germline values: CDR1 MNHEY, CDR2 SMNVEV (reference sequence). This CDR3 is 12 amino acids long. CDR3 in amino acids: CASSSGPKEQYF. CDR3 nucleotides: TGTGCCAGCAGTTCGGGGCCGAAGGAGCAGTACTTC.

This clonotype was seen ten or more times. The rearrangement links TRBV29-1 to TRBJ1-2; D gene ambiguous. Germline V CDR1 and CDR2: SQVTM, ANQGSEA. Trimming cost V 0 bases and J 1 base, with 12 bases left between them. CDR3 length: 15 residues. DNA of the CDR3: TGCAGCGTTGAAGATCACCACGGGGTTAACTATGGCTACACCTTC. It translates to CSVEDHHGVNYGYTF. The variable domain in full, completed from reference TRBV29-1 and TRBJ1-2, reads SAVISQKPSRDICQRGTSLTIQCQVDSQVTMMFWYRQQPGQSLTLIATANQGSEATYESGFVIDKFPISRPNLTFSTLTVSNMSPEDSSIYLCSVEDHHGVNYGYTFGSGTRLTVV.

This clonotype was picked up many times. The rearrangement links TRBV7-3 to TRBJ2-7; 8 nucleotides match TRBD2. CDR1 and CDR2 (germline): SGHTA, FQGTGA. The CDR3 extends over 14 amino acids. With 6 bases clipped from V and 7 bases from J, the junction kept 11 bases outside the gene matches. CDR3 in amino acids: CASRREEGAAEQYF. In DNA, the CDR3 is TGTGCCAGCAGGCGGGAGGAAGGAGCGGCGGAGCAGTACTTC. The full variable domain, completed using reference TRBV7-3 and TRBJ2-7, is GAGVSQTPSNKVTEKGKYVELRCDPISGHTALYWYRQSLGQGPEFLIYFQGTGAADDSGLPNDRFFAVRPEGSVSTLKIQRTERGDSAVYLCASRREEGAAEQYFGPGTRLTVT.

This clonotype appeared many times. The CDR3 nucleotides are TGTGCCAGCAAAGGGACAGGGGGCCACGAGCAGTACTTC. Translating it yields CASKGTGGHEQYF. V usage is TRBV2 and J usage is TRBJ2-7; 12 bases align to TRBD1. The CDR3 runs 13 residues. Germline trimming cut 7 bases from V and 5 bases from J; bases unmatched to any gene: 3. From germline, CDR1 is SNHLY and CDR2 FYNNEI.

This clonotype was seen at least ten times. This chain uses TRBV28 with TRBJ1-6; D remains unclear. The germline gives CDR1 MDHEN, CDR2 SYDVKM. V shed 2 bases and J shed 9 bases, with 14 bases lying between them. This CDR3 region has 15 residues. CDR3 amino acids: CASSLPTGASSPLHF. In DNA, the CDR3 is TGTGCCAGCAGTTTACCGACCGGTGCAAGTTCACCCCTCCACTTT.

V gene TRBV28 combines with J gene TRBJ1-5, with D unclear. The CDR3 length is 17 residues. The germline V gene has CDR1 MDHEN and CDR2 SYDVKM. Trimming shortened V by 5 bases and J by 1 base, and 18 bases separated the two germline ends. CDR3 sequence: CASSPPPILVSNQPQHF. In DNA form, the CDR3 reads TGTGCCAGCAGTCCCCCCCCAATACTAGTGAGCAATCAGCCCCAGCATTTT.